This TCR beta chain was profiled in a study of blood T cell repertoires in COVID-19. For the study at large: The cDNA or gDNA used as material had been derived from T cells, B-cell-depleted T cells, or PBMCs.

The assay was immunoSEQ multiplex PCR, and TCRdb's table has in-frame clones only and misses some. The data contain 250,000 or so clones, 80% to 90% of them singletons. This CDR3 is 17 amino acids long. Germline V gene data show CDR1 as MDHEN and CDR2 as SYDVKM. V was clipped by 5 bases and J by 5 bases, with 19 bases between them. Sequences were obtained from PBMCs or T cells enriched from blood (not recorded which). The sequence came from a woman aged 30 to 39 with acute COVID-19. The genes are TRBV28 and TRBJ1-6, with a weak D call TRBD1 (5 bases). The CDR3 here is CASSPPRGVANNSPLHF. CDR3 nucleotides: TGTGCCAGCAGTCCCCCCCGGGGGGTTGCAAATAATTCACCCCTCCACTTT.